Following are 30 T cell receptor beta chains from one sample sequenced in a study of blood T cell dynamics during melanoma immunotherapy. Data came from immunoSEQ multiplex PCR; TCRdb stores just in-frame clones and leaves some out. Of fewer than 12,000 clones listed, more than 75% are singletons. Time point reported: week 3, after first cycle of checkpoint inhibitor. This sample comprised blood, obtained from a patient treated with checkpoint blockade. These receptors originate from a human donor with melanoma.

The gene calls are TRBV2 and TRBJ1-2, with unresolved D. The CDR3 loop spans 16 amino acids. Germline loops: CDR1 SNHLY, CDR2 FYNNEI. Trimming took 2 bases from V and 2 from J, leaving 15 bases between them. CDR3 nucleotides: TGTGCCAGCAGTGAACGCCGCAGTACGTCGAACTATGGCTACACCTTC. Its protein is CASSERRSTSNYGYTF.

The chain uses TRBV4-3 and TRBJ2-5; tentatively, D is TRBD1 (5 bases). CDR1 and CDR2 from the germline V gene are LGHNA and YSLEER. CDR3 size: 15 residues. V was clipped by 4 bases and J by 3 bases, with 15 bases between them. The CDR3 DNA follows: TGCGCCAGCAGCCTCTCTTGGGGCCGAGAAGAGACCCAGTACTTC. It is translated as CASSLSWGREETQYF.

The rearrangement links TRBV15 to TRBJ1-3; perhaps TRBD1 as D (6 bases). V gave up 4 bases and J gave up 4 bases, with 14 bases separating them. CDR3 size: 15 residues. CDR1 LNHNV and CDR2 YYDKDF come from the germline V gene (reference sequence). Here the CDR3 DNA reads TGTGCCACCAGCAAGGGGGGGATGTCCGGAAACACCATATATTTT. It encodes CATSKGGMSGNTIYF.

The rearrangement uses TRBV6-1 and TRBJ2-7; D gene ambiguous. V shed 5 bases and J shed 7 bases, with 15 bases lying between them. The CDR3 spans 13 residues. Per the germline V gene, CDR1 is MNHNS and CDR2 is SASEGT. Here the CDR3 reads CASSLTILWEQYV. CDR3 DNA: TGTGCCAGCAGTCTGACAATCCTTTGGGAGCAGTACGTC.

This sequence joins TRBV5-1 and TRBJ1-2; D gene uncertain. The germline CDR1 and CDR2 sequences are SGHRS and YFSETQ. The CDR3 contains 17 residues. V gave up 4 bases and J gave up 1 base, with 20 bases separating them. The CDR3 reads CASSPKGLPELNYGYTF. Here the CDR3 DNA reads TGCGCCAGCAGCCCCAAGGGTCTGCCAGAGCTTAACTATGGCTACACCTTC.

The J gene is TRBJ1-2, the V gene TRBV6-1; tentatively, D is TRBD1 (6 bases). This CDR3 has 15 residues. The V gene's germline CDR1 is MNHNS and CDR2 SASEGT. The ends were cut back, 4 bases at V and 4 bases at J, with 16 bases in the middle. CDR3 bases: TGTGCCAGCAGTGGGCCCGGGGGGCGAGTCTATGGCTACACCTTC. It specifies CASSGPGGRVYGYTF.

This chain connects TRBV29-1 to TRBJ2-1; TRBD1 matches 8 bases. CDR1 and CDR2 from the germline V gene are SQVTM and ANQGSEA. This CDR3 has 14 amino acids. The junction had 2 bases not matched to a gene; V was cut back by 3 bases and J by 1 base. The CDR3 coding sequence is TGCAGCGTTGAGACAGGGGTATCCTACAATGAGCAGTTCTTC. This sequence encodes CSVETGVSYNEQFF.

CDR3 protein: CASSFDGGRIQETQYF. CDR3 sequence (DNA): TGTGCCAGCAGCTTCGACGGGGGCAGGATCCAAGAGACCCAGTACTTC. The J gene is TRBJ2-5, the V gene TRBV7-2; D tentatively fits TRBD1 or TRBD2 (6 bases each). V lost 3 bases and J lost 1, with 15 bases in between. Germline CDR1 SGHTA, CDR2 FQGNSA. The CDR3 is 16 residues long. Complete variable domain (other parts from reference TRBV7-2 and TRBJ2-5): GAGVSQSPSNKVTEKGKDVELRCDPISGHTALYWYRQSLGQGLEFLIYFQGNSAPDKSGLPSDRFSAERTGGSVSTLTIQRTQQEDSAVYLCASSFDGGRIQETQYFGPGTRLLVL.

The chain links TRBV19 to TRBJ2-6; D gene unclear. The V end was cut by 3 bases, the J end by 0 bases, with 9 bases between. Germline V gives CDR1 LNHDA, CDR2 SQIVND (reference sequence). The CDR3 covers 16 residues. In DNA, the CDR3 is TGTGCCAGTAGTATGGCGAGGAGCTCTGGGGCCAACGTCCTGACTTTC. It is translated as CASSMARSSGANVLTF.

The rearrangement links TRBV27 to TRBJ2-5; a possible D gene is TRBD2 (6 bases). V lost 5 bases, J lost 5 bases, and 15 bases lay in between. The CDR3 spans 14 residues. Germline V lookup: CDR1 MNHEY, CDR2 SMNVEV (reference sequence). Here the CDR3 reads CASSDLGGGETQYF. For the CDR3, the DNA is TGTGCCAGCAGTGATCTGGGGGGTGGGGAGACCCAGTACTTC.

The chain joins TRBV19 to TRBJ1-2; 9 nucleotides line up with TRBD1. The CDR3 has 15 amino acids. V trimming: 6 bases; J trimming: 4 bases; junction bases outside the gene matches: 9. In germline, CDR1 is LNHDA, CDR2 SQIVND (reference sequence). The CDR3 coding sequence is TGTGCCAGTAGATCGGGAACAGGGGGCGGCTATGGCTACACCTTC. Translated: CASRSGTGGGYGYTF. Full variable domain (remainder filled in from reference TRBV19 and TRBJ1-2): DGGITQSPKYLFRKEGQNVTLSCEQNLNHDAMYWYRQDPGQGLRLIYYSQIVNDFQKGDIAEGYSVSREKKESFPLTVTSAQKNPTAFYLCASRSGTGGGYGYTFGSGTRLTVV.

The V call is TRBV7-8, the J call TRBJ2-7; 7 bases align to TRBD1. Trimming cost V 1 base and J 0 bases; bases outside gene matches: 6. CDR3 size: 16 residues. Germline-derived CDR1 and CDR2 are SGHVS and FQNEAQ. The CDR3 DNA is TGTGCCAGCAGCTTAGGAGGGACAGTAAGCTCCTACGAGCAGTACGTC. Translated, it gives CASSLGGTVSSYEQYV.

The chain carries TRBV27 and TRBJ1-1, with a possible D match to TRBD1 (5 bases). Trimming took 6 bases from V and 1 from J, leaving 18 bases between them. CDR3 length: 16 amino acids. Germline assignment: CDR1 MNHEY and CDR2 SMNVEV (reference sequence). In nucleotides, the CDR3 is TGTGCCAGCAGCCGGGACGGGGGAATAGGGAACACTGAAGCTTTCTTT. This codes for CASSRDGGIGNTEAFF.

The V gene is TRBV6-6, the J gene TRBJ2-1; either TRBD1 or TRBD2 may fit D (5 bases each). The V gene lost 8 bases and the J gene lost 0 bases, with 11 bases spanning the gap. CDR1 and CDR2 (germline): MNHNY, SVGAGI (reference sequence). The CDR3 length is 14 residues. In DNA form, the CDR3 reads TGTGCCAGCGGGGGTCCGAGCTCCTACAATGAGCAGTTCTTC. Translating it yields CASGGPSSYNEQFF.

V and J are TRBV29-1 and TRBJ2-3, with 8 bases that match TRBD1. The germline gives CDR1 SQVTM, CDR2 ANQGSEA. J lost 3 bases, V lost 4 bases, and 3 bases had no gene match. The CDR3 runs to 13 residues. The DNA of the CDR3 is TGCAGCGTTGGCGGACAGGGAACAGATACGCAGTATTTT. Protein sequence: CSVGGQGTDTQYF.

The chain joins TRBV19 to TRBJ2-1; TRBD2 aligns across 8 bases. In germline, CDR1 is LNHDA, CDR2 SQIVND (reference sequence). V lost 3 bases and J lost 9; bases outside the gene matches: 19. CDR3 length: 18 amino acids. CDR3: CASSIPGGSGGYGGEQFF. The CDR3, as DNA: TGTGCCAGTAGTATCCCCGGGGGAAGCGGGGGATATGGCGGTGAGCAGTTCTTC.

This clone was detected once. CDR3 DNA: TGTGCCAGCAGTTTATCACCGGCGCCACCCCTCCACTTT. Translating it yields CASSLSPAPPLHF. The rearrangement links TRBV27 to TRBJ1-6; no definite D call. This CDR3 has 13 residues. The germline V gene encodes CDR1 MNHEY and CDR2 SMNVEV (reference sequence). The V gene lost 0 bases and the J gene lost 11 bases, with 8 bases spanning the gap.

The chain employs TRBV5-4 and TRBJ2-7; 9 bases agree with TRBD1. This CDR3 has 14 amino acids. CDR1 SGHNT and CDR2 YYREEE come from the germline V gene (reference sequence). V lost 4 bases to trimming and J lost 4 bases; unmatched junction nucleotides: 6. This chain's CDR3 is CASSQDRGQYEQYV. The CDR3 DNA reads TGTGCCAGCAGCCAGGACAGGGGTCAATACGAGCAGTACGTC.

The chain has TRBV20-1 and TRBJ1-4; D is unclear. Germline-derived CDR1 and CDR2 are DFQATT and SNEGSKA (reference sequence). The V end lost 3 bases, the J end lost 8 bases, and 7 bases lay between the germline ends. This CDR3 has 11 residues. The CDR3 here is CSASQREKLFF. The CDR3 region has the DNA TGCAGTGCTAGCCAACGGGAAAAACTGTTTTTT.

The chain is built from TRBV5-1 and TRBJ2-3; 8 bases fit TRBD2. The V gene end was trimmed by 1 base and the J gene end by 0 bases; junction bases not matched to a gene: 1. This CDR3 spans 15 amino acids. Germline V gene lookup returns CDR1 SGHRS and CDR2 YFSETQ. CDR3: CASSLTSGSTDTQYF. The CDR3 coding sequence is TGCGCCAGCAGCTTGACTAGCGGTAGCACAGATACGCAGTATTTT.

The J gene is TRBJ2-2, the V gene TRBV9; TRBD2 matches 12 bases. The CDR3 runs to 17 residues. Losses at the gene ends were 4 bases for V and 1 base for J; bases not matched to a gene: 5. Germline loops: CDR1 SGDLS, CDR2 YYNGEE. The CDR3, as DNA: TGTGCCAGCAGCTCTACGGGACTAGCGGGGAACACCGGGGAGCTGTTTTTT. Protein product: CASSSTGLAGNTGELFF.

This sequence joins TRBV19 and TRBJ2-5; D possibly matches TRBD1 or TRBD2 (5 bases each). The CDR3 sequence is 14 residues long. From germline, CDR1 is LNHDA and CDR2 SQIVND (reference sequence). V was clipped by 6 bases and J by 5 bases, with 16 bases between them. CDR3 in amino acids: CASSEVRDVETQYF. In nucleotides, the CDR3 is TGTGCCAGTAGCGAAGTAAGGGACGTGGAGACCCAGTACTTC.

This rearrangement joins TRBV7-9 to TRBJ1-2, with TRBD1 identical over 7 bases. There are 16 residues in the CDR3. Germline-derived CDR1 and CDR2 are SEHNR and FQNEAQ (reference sequence). The J segment lost 4 bases and the V segment lost 4 bases, leaving 12 bases of the junction unmatched. The CDR3 is CASSSTTGRLGYGYTF. The CDR3 nucleotides read TGTGCCAGCAGCTCCACGACAGGGAGGTTGGGCTATGGCTACACCTTC. Filled out from reference TRBV7-9 and TRBJ1-2, the complete variable domain reads DTGVSQNPRHKITKRGQNVTFRCDPISEHNRLYWYRQTLGQGPEFLTYFQNEAQLEKSRLLSDRFSAERPKGSFSTLEIQRTEQGDSAMYLCASSSTTGRLGYGYTFGSGTRLTVV.

The chain employs TRBV10-3 and TRBJ2-5; no firm D call. Germline CDR1 and CDR2: ENHRY and SYGVKD. This CDR3 has 14 residues. The germline V and J ends were trimmed by 0 bases and 1 base, with 6 bases remaining between them. The CDR3 spells CAISESGSQETQYF. The CDR3 coding sequence is TGTGCCATCAGTGAGTCGGGAAGCCAAGAGACCCAGTACTTC.

The V and J genes are TRBV9 and TRBJ1-6; weak D call: TRBD1 (5 bases). Germline V gene sequence: CDR1 SGDLS, CDR2 YYNGEE. The length of the CDR3 is 14 residues. The V and J ends lost 2 bases and 8 bases respectively, with 11 bases between them. For the CDR3, the DNA is TGTGCCAGCAGCGTCGGGGGTCGGGATTCACCCCTCCACTTT. This translates into CASSVGGRDSPLHF.

This clone was seen a few times. This chain uses TRBV1 with TRBJ2-1; the D call TRBD2 from the table was never checked on the DNA. TRBV1 constitutes a pseudogene. The length of the CDR3 is 12 residues. Here the CDR3 reads CTSSQGVYEQFF. The DNA for the CDR3 is TGCACCAGCAGCCAAGGAGTATATGAGCAGTTCTTC.

The chain employs TRBV2 and TRBJ2-3; the match to TRBD2 covers 9 bases. The germline V gene encodes CDR1 SNHLY and CDR2 FYNNEI. The CDR3 is 15 amino acids. V trimming: 1 base; J trimming: 3 bases; junction bases outside the gene matches: 2. The CDR3 DNA reads as TGTGCCAGCAGTGAAGTACTAGCGGGTACAGATACGCAGTATTTT. Residues: CASSEVLAGTDTQYF.

This CDR3 reads CASKSRAGIYGYTF. In nucleotides, the CDR3 is TGTGCCAGCAAGTCCAGGGCAGGGATCTATGGCTACACCTTC. The rearrangement joins TRBV6-5 to TRBJ1-2; possible D gene TRBD1, 5 bases. Germline-derived CDR1 and CDR2 are MNHEY and SVGAGI. The length of the CDR3 is 14 residues. Trimming left V 7 bases short and J 4 bases short, with 16 bases between.

A few counts support this clone. The DNA for the CDR3 is TGTGCCAGCAGTGTGCCGGATCAGCCCCAGCATTTT. Residues: CASSVPDQPQHF. The chain combines TRBV2 with TRBJ1-5, with D uncertain. Trimming stripped 4 bases from V and 5 bases from J, with 6 bases between. The CDR3 covers 12 residues. Per the germline V gene, CDR1 is SNHLY and CDR2 is FYNNEI. The complete variable domain, with remaining parts taken from reference TRBV2 and TRBJ1-5, reads EPEVTQTPSHQVTQMGQEVILRCVPISNHLYFYWYRQILGQKVEFLVSFYNNEISEKSEIFDDQFSVERPDGSNFTLKIRSTKLEDSAMYFCASSVPDQPQHFGDGTRLSIL.

The CDR3 sequence is CASKGDNYGYTF. The CDR3 nucleotides read TGTGCCAGCAAGGGGGATAACTATGGCTACACCTTC. The V gene is TRBV6-5, the J gene TRBJ1-2, with D possibly matching TRBD1 (6 bases). Germline lookup yields CDR1 MNHEY and CDR2 SVGAGI. Trimming shortened V by 7 bases and J by 1 base, and 7 bases separated the two germline ends. CDR3 size: 12 residues.